This T cell receptor beta chain originates from a study of T cells after yellow fever vaccination. Making TCR cDNA involved 5'RACE template switching, which added UMIs and a universal primer site. One entry per CDR3 protein, called by TCRdb with MiXCR from the 5' RACE reads. The repertoire holds 300,000 to 350,000 distinct CDR3 sequences, with around 3.9% as singletons. CDR3 length: 13 amino acids. Trimming removed 3 bases at V and 3 bases at J, with 8 bases between. Germline loops: CDR1 SGHTA, CDR2 FQGNSA. This clonotype was found many times. This specimen was PBMCs, taken 5 days after the yellow fever booster vaccination. V usage is TRBV7-2 and J usage is TRBJ1-2; D gene uncertain. This TCR was sampled from a man in his late teens or twenties who received the YFV17D yellow fever vaccine. Here the CDR3 reads CASSLGFYYGYTF. The CDR3 DNA is TGTGCCAGCAGCTTGGGGTTTTACTATGGCTACACCTTC.